Sequencing of this T cell receptor beta chain was carried out in a study of cytomegalovirus exposure and HLA in healthy donors. As for the study in general: Prior work identified around 100 million unique TCR beta sequences in about 179 million T cells.

General observations from the study: In a later analysis, an Asian-associated ancestry cluster reportedly showed fewer N-insertions than the roughly 730-donor mean. Being productive about 87% or about 30% of the time was typical of most TCR beta V segments in an earlier analysis.

CDR3 length: 15 amino acids. Germline CDR1 MNHEY, CDR2 SVGAGI. The J segment lost 1 base and the V segment lost 6 bases, leaving 7 bases of the junction unmatched. 13 Jbeta primers and 60 Vbeta primers were used for the PCR. Sequencing used immunoSEQ multiplex PCR; TCRdb keeps in-frame clones, though not all of them. The table shows about 160,000 clones, with approximately 82% occurring only once. With regard to this clone: Its antigen is still unknown.

This TCR was sampled from a man between 45 and 60 years old in good health and CMV-seropositive. Sequencing input: PBMCs. The rearrangement links TRBV6-5 to TRBJ2-5; 8 bases are a match to TRBD2. CDR3 sequence reads: CASSDQRGPQETQYF. For the CDR3, the DNA is TGTGCCAGCAGCGACCAGCGGGGGCCCCAAGAGACCCAGTACTTC.